This T cell receptor beta chain was documented in a study of T-cell memory formation after mild COVID-19. Findings of the study overall: CM and EM subsets held most contracting CD4+ clones; EMRA held CD8+ ones.

J was trimmed by 4 bases and V by 2 bases; bases with no gene match: 6. In germline, CDR1 is SGDLS, CDR2 YYNGEE. This CDR3 spans 16 amino acids. As to this clonotype: What it binds is not known.

TCRdb re-called the 5' RACE reads with MiXCR, one entry per CDR3 protein. The sample carries approximately 570,000 distinct CDR3 sequences, roughly 18% recorded once. The TCR originated in an adult woman who had mild COVID-19 (a few samples of this study predate the infection). Cell type and time point are not known. Source material: PBMCs or a T cell subset sorted from them (not recorded which). J is TRBJ2-1 and V is TRBV9; TRBD2 agrees at 10 bases. CDR3 amino acids: CASSVVRLAGYNEQFF. CDR3 sequence (DNA): TGTGCCAGCAGCGTCGTGCGACTAGCGGGTTACAATGAGCAGTTCTTC.